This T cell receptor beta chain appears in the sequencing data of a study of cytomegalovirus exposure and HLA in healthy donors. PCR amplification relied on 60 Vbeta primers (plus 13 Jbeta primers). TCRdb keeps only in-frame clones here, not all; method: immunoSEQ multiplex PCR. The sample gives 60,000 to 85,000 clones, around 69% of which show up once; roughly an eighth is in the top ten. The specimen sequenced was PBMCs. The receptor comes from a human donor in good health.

CDR3 region: CASSFLAESYNEQFF. In DNA form, the CDR3 reads TGCGCCAGCAGCTTTCTAGCGGAATCCTACAATGAGCAGTTCTTC. This rearrangement joins TRBV5-1 to TRBJ2-1; 7 bases align to TRBD2. Unmatched junction bases numbered 3, after V lost 2 bases and J lost 1 base. Germline V gene data show CDR1 as SGHRS and CDR2 as YFSETQ. This CDR3 is built from 15 residues.